The source of this T cell receptor beta chain is a study of human T cells and chemical hapten exposure. Across the whole study: Each week of the roughly 24-week study, patients had diphenylcyclopropenone applied to the scalp. Patch tests delivered 0.01% DPC to the upper back and were evaluated at 6 days.

Study-level points and caveats: PT1 expanded TCR numbers rose with patch test score.

The CDR3 length is 15 residues. V was trimmed by 4 bases and J by 8 bases, leaving 19 bases between them. From germline, CDR1 is KGHDR and CDR2 SFDVKD. This clonotype has just a few counts. What it binds is unknown. Described time point: patch test 3, about 24 weeks after DPC sensitization. Indicated treatment: therapeutic diphenylcyclopropenone sensitization with weekly scalp DPC. TCRdb redid the calling of the RACE reads with MiXCR, one entry per CDR3 protein. The sample includes about 110,000 distinct CDR3 sequences, approximately 36% seen only once; the top ten take 2.5% to 3.5%. The rearrangement links TRBV24-1 to TRBJ1-2, with D possibly TRBD1 on 5 matching bases. The sequence was collected from a man between 40 and 49 years old with alopecia areata. Some clones in this sample may be carry-over from other donors' samples. The input for sequencing was whole blood, taken in connection with sensitization to the hapten diphenylcyclopropenone (DPC). The CDR3 region is CATSEPGRKLSGYTF. The CDR3 DNA reads as TGTGCCACCAGTGAGCCGGGACGCAAACTAAGCGGCTACACCTTC.